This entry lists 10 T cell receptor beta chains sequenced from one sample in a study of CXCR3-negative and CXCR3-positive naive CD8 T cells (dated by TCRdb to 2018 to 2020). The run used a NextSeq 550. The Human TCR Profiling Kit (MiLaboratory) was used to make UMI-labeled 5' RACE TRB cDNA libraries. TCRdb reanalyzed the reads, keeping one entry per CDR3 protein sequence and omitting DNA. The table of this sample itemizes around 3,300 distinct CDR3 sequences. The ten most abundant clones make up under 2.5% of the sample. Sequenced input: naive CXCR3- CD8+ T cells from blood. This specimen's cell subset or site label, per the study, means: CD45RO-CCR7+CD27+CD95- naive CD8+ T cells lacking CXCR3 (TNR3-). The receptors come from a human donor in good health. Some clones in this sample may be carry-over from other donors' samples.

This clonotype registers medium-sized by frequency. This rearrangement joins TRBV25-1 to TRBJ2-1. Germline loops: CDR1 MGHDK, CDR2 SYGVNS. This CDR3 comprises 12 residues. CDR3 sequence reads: CASSGFYNEQFF. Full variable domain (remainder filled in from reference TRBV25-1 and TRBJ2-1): EADIYQTPRYLVIGTGKKITLECSQTMGHDKMYWYQQDPGMELHLIHYSYGVNSTEKGDLSSESTVSRIRTEHFPLTLESARPSHTSQYLCASSGFYNEQFFGPGTRLTVL.

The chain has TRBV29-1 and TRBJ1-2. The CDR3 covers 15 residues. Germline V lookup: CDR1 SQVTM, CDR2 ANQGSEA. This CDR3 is CSVRKPDVYNYVYTF. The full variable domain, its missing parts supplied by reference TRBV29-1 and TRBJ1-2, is SAVISQKPSRDICQRGTSLTIQCQVDSQVTMMFWYRQQPGQSLTLIATANQGSEATYESGFVIDKFPISRPNLTFSTLTVSNMSPEDSSIYLCSVRKPDVYNYVYTFGSGTRLTVV.

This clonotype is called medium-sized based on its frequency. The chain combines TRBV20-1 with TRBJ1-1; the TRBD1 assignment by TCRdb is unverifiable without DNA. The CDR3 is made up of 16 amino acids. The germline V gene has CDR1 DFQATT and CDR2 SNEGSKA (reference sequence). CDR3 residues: CSARDYRGLMNTEAFF.

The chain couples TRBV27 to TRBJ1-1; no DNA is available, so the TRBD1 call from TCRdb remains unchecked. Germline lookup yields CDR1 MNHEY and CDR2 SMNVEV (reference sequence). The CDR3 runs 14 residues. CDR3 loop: CASSLSGGTAEAFF.

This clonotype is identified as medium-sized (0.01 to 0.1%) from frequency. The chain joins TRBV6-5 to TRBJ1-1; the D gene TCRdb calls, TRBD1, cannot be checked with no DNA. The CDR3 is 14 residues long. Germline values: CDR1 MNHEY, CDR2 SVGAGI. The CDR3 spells CASNPSGGLTEAFF.

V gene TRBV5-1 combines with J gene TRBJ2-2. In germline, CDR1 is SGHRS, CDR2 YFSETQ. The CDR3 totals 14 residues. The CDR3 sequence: CASSLARGTGELFF.

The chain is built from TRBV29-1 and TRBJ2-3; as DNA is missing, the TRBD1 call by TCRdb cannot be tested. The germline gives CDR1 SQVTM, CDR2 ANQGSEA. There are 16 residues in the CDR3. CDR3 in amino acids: CSVEDIGSQGTDTQYF.

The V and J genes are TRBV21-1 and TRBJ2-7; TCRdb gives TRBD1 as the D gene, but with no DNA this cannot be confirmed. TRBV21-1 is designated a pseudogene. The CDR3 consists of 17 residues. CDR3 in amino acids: CASSKNVDTQSSYEQYF.

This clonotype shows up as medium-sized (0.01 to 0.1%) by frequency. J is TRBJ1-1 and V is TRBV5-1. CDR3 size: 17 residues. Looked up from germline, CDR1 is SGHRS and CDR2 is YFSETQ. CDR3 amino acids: CASSLAEYTKMNTEAFF.

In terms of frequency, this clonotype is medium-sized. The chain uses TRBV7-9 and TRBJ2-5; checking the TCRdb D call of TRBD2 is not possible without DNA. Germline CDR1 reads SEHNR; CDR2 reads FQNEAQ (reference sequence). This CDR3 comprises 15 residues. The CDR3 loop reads CASSWPPGGQETQYF.